These 6 T cell receptor beta chains were sequenced from one sample in a study of T cell repertoires in cytomegalovirus infection (dated by TCRdb to between 2018 and 2021). This specimen's treatment or condition label, interpreted: in vitro stimulation with specific CMV peptide epitopes to enrich CMV-specific T cells. Instrument used: Illumina HiSeq 1500. TCRdb trimmed the raw reads at Q25, called clones with MiXCR and kept productive beta chains. Identical CDR3 proteins give one entry, which carries the most common genes and DNA. The sample table holds around 300,000 distinct CDR3 sequences, of which under 25% were seen once. The ten most abundant clones make up roughly 19% of the sample. Their recognized antigens are unknown. Sequenced material: cultured PBMCs, taken from culture after CMV antigen stimulation. These receptors all stem from a human donor in good health (CMV status not recorded). Some clones in this sample may be carry-over from other donors' samples.

Ten or more counts support this clonotype. The chain uses TRBV7-6 and TRBJ2-6; a possible D gene is TRBD2 (5 bases). The CDR3 covers 15 residues. The V gene's germline CDR1 is SGHVS and CDR2 FNYEAQ. V was clipped by 5 bases and J by 0 bases, with 8 bases between them. This CDR3 reads CASSRRGSGANVLTF. DNA for the CDR3: TGTGCCAGCAGCAGACGGGGCTCTGGGGCCAACGTCCTGACTTTC.

Only a few counts were recorded for this clonotype. This rearrangement joins TRBV12-3 or TRBV12-4 to TRBJ1-2; D remains unclear. V was shortened by 6 bases and J by 4 bases, with 21 bases between the two germline ends. The CDR3 covers 16 residues. The CDR3 loop reads CASSPRRNKETYGYTF. Here the CDR3 DNA reads TGTGCCAGCAGCCCCCGGAGAAATAAGGAAACCTATGGCTACACCTTC.

The sample holds a few counts of this clonotype. The V and J genes are TRBV7-9 and TRBJ2-1; D is undetermined. CDR3 length: 11 amino acids. Germline values: CDR1 SEHNR, CDR2 FQNEAQ (reference sequence). The V end lost 6 bases, the J end lost 10 bases, and 10 bases lay between the germline ends. The CDR3 is CASRFSREQFF. The CDR3 DNA follows: TGTGCCAGCAGATTTAGCCGAGAGCAGTTCTTC.

This clonotype occurred a few times. This chain joins TRBV28 and TRBJ2-5; 8 nucleotides align to TRBD1. Germline CDR1 reads MDHEN; CDR2 reads SYDVKM. CDR3 length equals 16 residues. V lost 6 bases to trimming and J lost 7 bases; unmatched junction nucleotides: 16. CDR3 in amino acids: CASSPRGQGADWTQYF. As DNA, the CDR3 is TGTGCCAGCAGCCCTAGGGGTCAGGGGGCTGATTGGACCCAGTACTTC.

J is TRBJ2-5 and V is TRBV7-9; D call uncertain. Deletions cut 3 bases from V and 1 base from J, with 6 bases between. The CDR3 consists of 13 residues. Germline V gene data show CDR1 as SEHNR and CDR2 as FQNEAQ (reference sequence). The DNA of the CDR3 is TGTGCCAGCAGCTTCCAGACCCAAGAGACCCAGTACTTC. Its translation is CASSFQTQETQYF.

The genes are TRBV27 and TRBJ2-1, with D unresolved. The CDR3 loop spans 15 amino acids. Deletions cut 6 bases from V and 6 bases from J, with 18 bases between. Per germline, CDR1 MNHEY and CDR2 SMNVEV (reference sequence). CDR3 in amino acids: CASSLGSLLSNEQFF. In DNA, the CDR3 is TGTGCCAGCAGCCTCGGATCCCTCTTGAGCAATGAGCAGTTCTTC.